The 2 T cell receptor beta chains in this list originate from one sample, sequenced in a study of cytomegalovirus exposure and HLA in healthy donors. The method was immunoSEQ multiplex PCR; TCRdb's version includes in-frame clones alone and lacks a portion of them. The data contain more than 45,000 clones, roughly 89% of them singletons. Sequenced sample: PBMCs. The receptors originated from a woman under 30 in good health and CMV-seronegative.

The gene calls are TRBV7-3 and TRBJ2-1, with 10 bases matching TRBD2. J gave up 9 bases and V 1 base, and 6 bases lay outside the gene matches. The germline CDR1 and CDR2 sequences are SGHTA and FQGTGA. This CDR3 contains 15 residues. The CDR3 region has the DNA TGTGCCAGCAGCTTAAGTGCTAGCGGGAGCAGTGAGCAGTTCTTC. Residues: CASSLSASGSSEQFF.

A single count supports this clone. V gene TRBV27 combines with J gene TRBJ1-2, with D hard to call. V gave up 2 bases and J gave up 3 bases, with 10 bases separating them. Per germline, CDR1 MNHEY and CDR2 SMNVEV (reference sequence). This CDR3 region has 14 residues. DNA for the CDR3: TGTGCCAGCAGTTTAGGGCCCCTTGACTATGGCTACACCTTC. Encoded protein: CASSLGPLDYGYTF.